This entry features one T cell receptor beta chain sequence. Its target is unknown. The CDR3 has 15 residues. Germline V gene lookup returns CDR1 SGHTA and CDR2 FQGTGA. With V trimmed by 5 bases and J by 2 bases, 6 bases remained unmatched. This sample is drawn from a study of shared clonotypes between healthy human individuals. Study summary: The plates for each donor numbered three CD4 naive, three CD4 memory, two CD8 naive and one CD8 memory. Regarding the study as a whole: Sharing across four donors was highest in naive CD4 (roughly 5%) and lowest in memory CD8 (about 0.4%).

Libraries were prepared by immunoSEQ multiplex PCR; TCRdb keeps only in-frame clonotypes and omits some of them. The sample consists of some 2.3 million clones, over 90% of them appearing once. This TCR came from a man younger than 35 in good health. Some clones in this sample may be carry-over from other donors' samples. The chain has TRBV7-3 and TRBJ2-1, with TRBD1 matching 7 bases. Sequencing input: naive CD4+ T cells from PBMCs. Noted subset: CD45RA+ positively selected. The CDR3 bases are TGTGCCAGCAGCCGAGGGGGCCTTACCTACAATGAGCAGTTCTTC. It yields the protein CASSRGGLTYNEQFF.